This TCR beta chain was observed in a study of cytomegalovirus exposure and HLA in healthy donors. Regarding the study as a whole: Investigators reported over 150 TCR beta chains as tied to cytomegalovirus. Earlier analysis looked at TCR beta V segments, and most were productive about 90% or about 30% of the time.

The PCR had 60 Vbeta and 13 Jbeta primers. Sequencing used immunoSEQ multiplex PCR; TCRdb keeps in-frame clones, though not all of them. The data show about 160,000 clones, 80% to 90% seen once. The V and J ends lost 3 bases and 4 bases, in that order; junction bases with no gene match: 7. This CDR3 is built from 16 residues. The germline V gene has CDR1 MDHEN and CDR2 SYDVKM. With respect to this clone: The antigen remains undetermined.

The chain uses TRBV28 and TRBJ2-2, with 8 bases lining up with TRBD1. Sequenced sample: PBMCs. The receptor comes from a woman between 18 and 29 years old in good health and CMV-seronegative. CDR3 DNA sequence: TGTGCCAGCAGTTTGCCGCAGGGGGCGGGCACCGGGGAGCTGTTTTTT. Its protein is CASSLPQGAGTGELFF.